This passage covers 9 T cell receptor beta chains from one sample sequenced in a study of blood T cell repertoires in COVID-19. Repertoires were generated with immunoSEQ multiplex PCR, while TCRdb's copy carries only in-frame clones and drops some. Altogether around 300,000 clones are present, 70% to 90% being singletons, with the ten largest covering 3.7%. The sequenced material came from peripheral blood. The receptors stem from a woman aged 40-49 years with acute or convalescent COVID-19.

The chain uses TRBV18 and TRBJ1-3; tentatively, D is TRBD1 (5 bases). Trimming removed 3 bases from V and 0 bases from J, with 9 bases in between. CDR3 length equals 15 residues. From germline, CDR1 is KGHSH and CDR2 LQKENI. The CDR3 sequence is CASSPGASSGNTIYF. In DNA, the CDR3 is TGTGCCAGCTCACCTGGGGCGAGCTCTGGAAACACCATATATTTT.

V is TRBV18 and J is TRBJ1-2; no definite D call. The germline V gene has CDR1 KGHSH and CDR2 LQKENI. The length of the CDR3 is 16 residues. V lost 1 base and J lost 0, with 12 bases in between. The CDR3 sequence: CASSPRSGPANYGYTF. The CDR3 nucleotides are TGTGCCAGCTCACCACGTTCAGGCCCTGCTAACTATGGCTACACCTTC. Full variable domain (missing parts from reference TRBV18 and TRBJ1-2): NAGVMQNPRHLVRRRGQEARLRCSPMKGHSHVYWYRQLPEEGLKFMVYLQKENIIDESGMPKERFSAEFPKEGPSILRIQQVVRGDSAAYFCASSPRSGPANYGYTFGSGTRLTVV.

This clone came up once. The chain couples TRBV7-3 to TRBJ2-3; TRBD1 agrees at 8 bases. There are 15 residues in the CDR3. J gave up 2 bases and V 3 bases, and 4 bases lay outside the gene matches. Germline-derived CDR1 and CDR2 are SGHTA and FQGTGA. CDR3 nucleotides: TGTGCCAGCAGCTTTGGACAGGGCGACACAGATACGCAGTATTTT. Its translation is CASSFGQGDTDTQYF.

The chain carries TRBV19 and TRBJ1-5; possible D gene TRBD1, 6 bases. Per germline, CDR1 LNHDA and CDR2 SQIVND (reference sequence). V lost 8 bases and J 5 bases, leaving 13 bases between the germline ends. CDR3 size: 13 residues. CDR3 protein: CASAQGRDQPQHF. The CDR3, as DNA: TGTGCCAGTGCACAGGGAAGAGATCAGCCCCAGCATTTT.

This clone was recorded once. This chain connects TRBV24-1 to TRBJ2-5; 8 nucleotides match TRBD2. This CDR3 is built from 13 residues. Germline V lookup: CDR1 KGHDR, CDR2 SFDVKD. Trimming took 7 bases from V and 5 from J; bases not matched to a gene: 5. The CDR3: CATRRAGGETQYF. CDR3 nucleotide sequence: TGTGCCACCAGGAGGGCGGGGGGTGAGACCCAGTACTTC.

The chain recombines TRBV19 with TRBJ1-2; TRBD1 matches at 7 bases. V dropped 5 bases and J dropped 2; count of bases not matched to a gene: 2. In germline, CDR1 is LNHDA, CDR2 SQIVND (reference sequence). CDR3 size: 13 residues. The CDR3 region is CASSVQGNYGYTF. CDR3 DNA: TGTGCCAGTAGTGTACAGGGGAACTATGGCTACACCTTC.

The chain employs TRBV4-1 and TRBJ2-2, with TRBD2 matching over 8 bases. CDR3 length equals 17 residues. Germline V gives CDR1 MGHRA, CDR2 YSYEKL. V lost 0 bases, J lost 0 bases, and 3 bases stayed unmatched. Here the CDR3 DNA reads TGCGCCAGCAGCCAAGAGGGCGGGGGGCCGAACACCGGGGAGCTGTTTTTT. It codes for CASSQEGGGPNTGELFF.

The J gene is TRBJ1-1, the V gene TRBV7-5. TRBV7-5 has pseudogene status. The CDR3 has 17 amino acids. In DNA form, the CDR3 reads TGTGCCAGAAGCTCCCGTGGAGGGGGGGCGATGAACACTGAAGCTTTCTTT. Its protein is CARSSRGGGAMNTEAFF.

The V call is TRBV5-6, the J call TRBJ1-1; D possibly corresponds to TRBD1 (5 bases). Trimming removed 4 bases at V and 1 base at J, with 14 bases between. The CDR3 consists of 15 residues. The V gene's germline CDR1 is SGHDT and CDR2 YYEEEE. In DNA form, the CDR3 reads TGTGCCAGCAGCCCCCGCGGGGGGAGGAACACTGAAGCTTTCTTT. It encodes CASSPRGGRNTEAFF.